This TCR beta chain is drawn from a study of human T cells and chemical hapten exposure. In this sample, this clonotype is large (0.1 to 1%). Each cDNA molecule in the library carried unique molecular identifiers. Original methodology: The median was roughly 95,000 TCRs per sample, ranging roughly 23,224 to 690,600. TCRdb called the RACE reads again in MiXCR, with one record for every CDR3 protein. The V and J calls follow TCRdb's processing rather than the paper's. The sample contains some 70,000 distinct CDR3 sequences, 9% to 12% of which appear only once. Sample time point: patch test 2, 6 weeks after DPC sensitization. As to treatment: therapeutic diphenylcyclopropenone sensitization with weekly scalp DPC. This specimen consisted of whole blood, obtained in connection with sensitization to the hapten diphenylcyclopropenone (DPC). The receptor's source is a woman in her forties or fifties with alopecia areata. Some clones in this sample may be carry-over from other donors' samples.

Here the CDR3 reads CSAHPGGNNQPQHF. CDR3 nucleotide sequence: TGCAGTGCCCATCCGGGGGGGAACAATCAGCCCCAGCATTTT. The rearrangement uses TRBV20-1 and TRBJ1-5; a possible D gene is TRBD1 (5 bases). The CDR3 is 14 amino acids. Germline V gene data show CDR1 as DFQATT and CDR2 as SNEGSKA (reference sequence). Trimming pared 6 bases from V and 3 bases from J, leaving 15 bases between.